This entry describes one TCR beta chain. This CDR3 is 15 amino acids long. Germline V gives CDR1 SGHRS, CDR2 YFSETQ. V was clipped by 0 bases and J by 5 bases; unmatched bases: 4. This record belongs to a study of control samples from healthy donors and cancer patients. The repertoire was sequenced with immunoSEQ multiplex PCR; TCRdb's copy has only in-frame clones and lacks some. The repertoire holds 90,000 to 100,000 clones, with 79% as singletons. The specimen sequenced was blood. The TCR was taken from a woman aged 25-40 years in good health. The gene calls are TRBV5-1 and TRBJ2-1; 8 nucleotides agree with TRBD2. Here the CDR3 reads CASSLGGGKHNEQFF. The CDR3 DNA sequence: TGCGCCAGCAGCTTGGGCGGGGGGAAACACAATGAGCAGTTCTTC.